These 23 T cell receptor beta chains came from one sample sequenced in a study of blood T cell repertoires in COVID-19. Generated by immunoSEQ multiplex PCR, the TCRdb table keeps only in-frame clones and is missing some. Of over 130,000 clones listed, more than 85% are singletons. Sequenced: peripheral blood. Receptors were obtained from a human donor in a cohort sampled during active COVID-19.

This clone has only one observation. J is TRBJ1-6 and V is TRBV4-1; the D gene is possibly TRBD1 (5 bases). The V end lost 0 bases, the J end lost 14 bases, and 11 bases lay between the germline ends. Germline V lookup: CDR1 MGHRA, CDR2 YSYEKL. The length of the CDR3 is 13 residues. The CDR3 coding sequence is TGCGCCAGCAGCCAAGAAGGGGTATCGGCCCTCCACTTT. Translation gives CASSQEGVSALHF.

The chain combines TRBV16 with TRBJ1-2, with D possibly matching TRBD1 (5 bases). The V gene lost 3 bases and the J gene lost 0 bases, with 14 bases spanning the gap. The CDR3 totals 16 residues. Germline lookup yields CDR1 KGHSY and CDR2 FQNENV. The CDR3 bases are TGTGCCAGCAGCCACGGAAGACAGCCCACTAACTATGGCTACACCTTC. It translates to CASSHGRQPTNYGYTF. Combining the CDR3 with reference TRBV16 and TRBJ1-2 gives the whole variable domain GEEVAQTPKHLVRGEGQKAKLYCAPIKGHSYVFWYQQVLKNEFKFLISFQNENVFDETGMPKERFSAKCLPNSPCSLEIQATKLEDSAVYFCASSHGRQPTNYGYTFGSGTRLTVV.

V and J are TRBV19 and TRBJ1-2; possible D gene TRBD1, 6 bases. The germline V gene encodes CDR1 LNHDA and CDR2 SQIVND (reference sequence). The CDR3 covers 17 residues. V shed 3 bases and J shed 5 bases, with 22 bases lying between them. CDR3 in DNA: TGTGCCAGTAGTATTCCCTCCGACAGGAGGATTTTATATGGCTACACCTTC. Protein: CASSIPSDRRILYGYTF.

The chain is built from TRBV5-5 and TRBJ1-4; the match to TRBD1 covers 8 bases. Unmatched junction bases numbered 12, after V lost 4 bases and J lost 7 bases. Germline CDR1 reads SGHKS; CDR2 reads YYEKEE (reference sequence). The CDR3 consists of 16 residues. The CDR3 DNA is TGTGCCAGCAGCCCTTTTGCTCAGGGGGCGGGTGAAAAACTGTTTTTT. This sequence encodes CASSPFAQGAGEKLFF.

The chain joins TRBV19 to TRBJ2-1, with 10 positions matching TRBD1. CDR1 is LNHDA and CDR2 is SQIVND in the germline V gene (reference sequence). There are 14 residues in the CDR3. V lost 7 bases to trimming and J lost 10 bases; unmatched junction nucleotides: 10. CDR3 in amino acids: CASMLGTGALEQFF. The CDR3 DNA reads as TGTGCCAGTATGCTAGGGACAGGGGCCCTAGAGCAGTTCTTC.

The J gene is TRBJ2-2, the V gene TRBV28; 7 bases agree with TRBD1. Germline CDR1 is MDHEN and CDR2 is SYDVKM. The V and J ends lost 11 bases and 7 bases, in that order; junction bases with no gene match: 13. The CDR3 extends over 14 amino acids. Here the CDR3 reads CAQKQQGLGGELFF. In DNA form, the CDR3 reads TGTGCCCAAAAACAACAGGGGTTAGGCGGGGAGCTGTTTTTT.

The rearrangement links TRBV11-2 to TRBJ1-1; possibly TRBD1 for D (6 bases). V was shortened by 5 bases and J by 0 bases, with 13 bases between the two germline ends. The CDR3 contains 15 residues. Germline assignment: CDR1 SGHAT and CDR2 FQNNGV. The CDR3 DNA sequence: TGTGCCAGCAGCGGACGAACAGGGTTGAACACTGAAGCTTTCTTT. Translated: CASSGRTGLNTEAFF.

This chain joins TRBV3-1 (or the pseudogene TRBV3-2) and TRBJ2-7; tentatively, D is TRBD1 (6 bases). V was clipped by 0 bases and J by 5 bases, with 17 bases between them. Germline CDR1 LGHDT, CDR2 YNNKEL (reference sequence). The CDR3 covers 16 residues. The DNA for the CDR3 is TGTGCCAGCAGCCAAGATTATCAGGGGCCTTGGGACGAGCAGTACTTC. As protein: CASSQDYQGPWDEQYF.

The V and J genes are TRBV6-5 and TRBJ1-2; 8 bases fit TRBD1. The CDR3 is made up of 13 amino acids. V dropped 6 bases and J dropped 7; count of bases not matched to a gene: 7. The germline gives CDR1 MNHEY, CDR2 SVGAGI. In DNA form, the CDR3 reads TGTGCCAGCAGACAGACAGGGGCCCGTGGCTACACCTTC. Its protein is CASRQTGARGYTF.

The chain's CDR3 is CASSLDPGQSYEQYF. The DNA for the CDR3 is TGTGCCAGCAGCTTAGATCCGGGACAGAGCTACGAGCAGTACTTC. This chain uses TRBV11-2 with TRBJ2-7; 7 bases line up with TRBD1. The CDR3 consists of 15 residues. The germline V gene has CDR1 SGHAT and CDR2 FQNNGV. The V gene end was trimmed by 0 bases and the J gene end by 3 bases; junction bases not matched to a gene: 5.

The chain is built from TRBV18 and TRBJ2-1; 8 bases are shared with TRBD1. The CDR3 has 21 residues. The trim removed 6 bases at V and 0 bases at J, leaving 22 bases unmatched. The germline V gene encodes CDR1 KGHSH and CDR2 LQKENI. The CDR3 sequence is CASSPPTPGQEPSNSYNEQFF. In DNA form, the CDR3 reads TGTGCCAGCTCCCCCCCCACCCCGGGACAGGAGCCATCCAACTCCTACAATGAGCAGTTCTTC.

The V gene is TRBV5-1, the J gene TRBJ2-3; maybe TRBD1 (6 bases). The germline gives CDR1 SGHRS, CDR2 YFSETQ. The germline V and J ends were trimmed by 2 bases and 5 bases, with 12 bases remaining between them. The CDR3 sequence is 14 residues long. CDR3 amino acids: CASSFGSGEDTQYF. The DNA of the CDR3 is TGCGCCAGCAGCTTTGGATCAGGGGAAGATACGCAGTATTTT.

This clone was observed a few times. This rearrangement joins TRBV20-1 to TRBJ1-4; D is ambiguous. The V gene lost 5 bases and the J gene lost 5 bases, with 6 bases spanning the gap. Germline V gene lookup returns CDR1 DFQATT and CDR2 SNEGSKA (reference sequence). This CDR3 is 11 amino acids long. In nucleotides, the CDR3 is TGCAGTGCTTTTGTAAATGAAAAACTGTTTTTT. As protein: CSAFVNEKLFF.

The chain employs TRBV2 and TRBJ2-1; D not resolved. The V gene lost 6 bases and the J gene lost 8 bases, with 8 bases spanning the gap. The germline CDR1 and CDR2 sequences are SNHLY and FYNNEI. There are 11 residues in the CDR3. Written as DNA, the CDR3 is TGTGCCAGCAGGCGCTCGGATGAGCAGTTCTTC. This sequence encodes CASRRSDEQFF.

In nucleotides, the CDR3 is TGTGCCAGCAGCTTATCTAAAACCCTGAACACTGAAGCTTTCTTT. It codes for CASSLSKTLNTEAFF. The rearrangement links TRBV7-2 to TRBJ1-1; the D is unclear. This CDR3 contains 15 residues. Germline CDR1 and CDR2: SGHTA and FQGNSA. Trimming cost V 2 bases and J 0 bases, with 10 bases left between them.

This CDR3 is CASSTVRWNSPLHF. The CDR3 nucleotides read TGTGCCAGCAGCACAGTCCGATGGAATTCACCCCTCCACTTT. The chain recombines TRBV28 with TRBJ1-6; no firm D call. V was shortened by 6 bases and J by 7 bases, with 13 bases between the two germline ends. CDR1 is MDHEN and CDR2 is SYDVKM in the germline V gene. This CDR3 has 14 amino acids.

This clone appeared once. In DNA form, the CDR3 reads TGTGCCAGCAGTTCTCCCAATGAACGGGGCTACACCTTC. Translation: CASSSPNERGYTF. V is TRBV28 and J is TRBJ1-2, with D unresolved. V was clipped by 4 bases and J by 8 bases, with 14 bases between them. Germline V lookup: CDR1 MDHEN, CDR2 SYDVKM. The CDR3 runs to 13 residues.

The genes are TRBV7-2 and TRBJ2-7, with 11 positions matching TRBD2. The ends lost 0 bases at V and 4 bases at J; junction bases unmatched: 11. The CDR3 contains 18 residues. Per the germline V gene, CDR1 is SGHTA and CDR2 is FQGNSA. CDR3 nucleotide sequence: TGTGCCAGCAGCTTAGCGTGGGATAGCGGGAGGGTCGGATACGAGCAGTACTTC. Translated, it gives CASSLAWDSGRVGYEQYF.

This chain links TRBV30 with TRBJ1-2, with 7 bases that match TRBD1. The CDR3 covers 13 residues. V dropped 0 bases and J dropped 3; count of bases not matched to a gene: 1. Germline assignment: CDR1 GTSNPN and CDR2 SVGIG (reference sequence). This CDR3 reads CAWSVRGDYGYTF. The CDR3 region has the DNA TGTGCCTGGAGTGTCAGGGGGGACTATGGCTACACCTTC.

The V and J genes are TRBV27 and TRBJ2-7; possible D gene TRBD2, 5 bases. CDR1 and CDR2 from the germline V gene are MNHEY and SMNVEV (reference sequence). V was cut by 6 bases and J by 3 bases, with 12 bases left in between. The CDR3 sequence is 13 residues long. The CDR3 nucleotides are TGTGCCAGCAGCCCTAGGAGGCACTACGAGCAGTACTTC. The encoded protein is CASSPRRHYEQYF.

The chain carries TRBV28 and TRBJ1-1; the match to TRBD1 covers 7 bases. This CDR3 is built from 17 residues. V shed 0 bases and J 0 bases; nucleotides not matched to a gene: 7. Germline assignment: CDR1 MDHEN and CDR2 SYDVKM. This CDR3 reads CASSLWTGTYLNTEAFF. CDR3 nucleotide sequence: TGTGCCAGCAGTTTATGGACAGGGACCTACTTGAACACTGAAGCTTTCTTT.

The chain uses TRBV15 and TRBJ2-1; D remains ambiguous. Germline values: CDR1 LNHNV, CDR2 YYDKDF (reference sequence). This CDR3 region has 15 residues. The V and J ends lost 6 bases and 0 bases respectively, with 12 bases between them. CDR3 sequence: CATSFNPGSYNEQFF. The CDR3 DNA is TGTGCCACCAGTTTTAATCCCGGCTCCTACAATGAGCAGTTCTTC.

The rearrangement joins TRBV7-9 to TRBJ2-1, with TRBD2 matching 10 bases. The V segment lost 5 bases and the J segment 6 bases; nucleotides outside the gene matches: 10. This CDR3 has 16 residues. CDR1 is SEHNR, CDR2 FQNEAQ, per germline (reference sequence). CDR3 in amino acids: CASSPASGGPANEQFF. The CDR3 DNA follows: TGTGCCAGCAGCCCAGCTAGCGGGGGCCCCGCCAATGAGCAGTTCTTC.